The text below deals with one T cell receptor (beta chain). The repertoire was sequenced with immunoSEQ multiplex PCR; TCRdb's copy has only in-frame clones and lacks some. The data hold roughly 14,000 clones, with around two thirds observed a single time. These data are taken from a study of T cell repertoires in MIS-A myocarditis. Looked up from germline, CDR1 is MNHNS and CDR2 is SASEGT. The CDR3 is 14 residues long. The ends were cut back, 3 bases at V and 8 bases at J, with 16 bases in the middle. The sequence came from a man in his late teens or twenties with fulminant myocarditis from multisystem inflammatory syndrome in adults (MIS-A) after COVID-19. The rearrangement joins TRBV6-1 to TRBJ1-2; TRBD1 might be the D (6 bases). The source material was left ventricle heart tissue obtained at autopsy. CDR3 amino acids: CASSEGHRVGGYTF. In nucleotides, the CDR3 is TGTGCCAGCAGTGAGGGGCACAGGGTGGGCGGCTACACCTTC.